This T cell receptor (beta chain) emerged from a study of T-cell memory formation after mild COVID-19. About the research overall: Largely donor-specific TCR clusters were found.

Per germline, CDR1 MNHEY and CDR2 SVGAGI. The CDR3 extends over 16 amino acids. Worth noting for this clonotype: Sequence at one end of the junction differs from germline and may be a read error.

MiXCR was run by TCRdb on the 5' RACE reads, yielding one entry per CDR3 protein. The sample consists of 280,000 or so distinct CDR3 sequences, approximately 7.6% of them appearing once. The sequenced sample consisted of PBMCs or a T cell subset sorted from them (not recorded which). The receptor was derived from a man younger than 35 who had mild COVID-19 (a few samples of this study predate the infection). Cell type and time point are not known. The V gene is TRBV6-5, the J gene TRBJ1-6, with 10 bases lining up with TRBD1. CDR3 protein: CAISRSGTGDNSPLHF. The CDR3 DNA follows: TGTGCCATCAGTCGCTCCGGGACAGGGGACAATTCACCCCTCCACTTT.